Below, 7 T cell receptor beta chains from the same sample are listed, as sequenced in a study of identical twins. TCRdb passed the 5' RACE reads through MiXCR, listing each CDR3 protein once. The repertoire holds hundreds of thousands of distinct CDR3 sequences, with around 6.1% as singletons. What was sequenced was naive T cells sorted from blood. These receptors all stem from a man between 18 and 29 years old in good health.

This clonotype was found many times. The CDR3 loop is CATSRDRTANIQYF. In nucleotides, the CDR3 is TGTGCCACCAGCAGAGATCGGACAGCAAACATTCAGTACTTC. The chain has TRBV15 and TRBJ2-4, with D tentatively TRBD1 (6 bases). Germline CDR1 and CDR2: LNHNV and YYDKDF (reference sequence). With 0 bases removed from V and 6 bases from J, the gap between germline ends came to 9 bases. The CDR3 length is 14 residues.

The chain employs TRBV9 and TRBJ2-5; 8 bases are shared with TRBD2. The germline V gene has CDR1 SGDLS and CDR2 YYNGEE. After removal of 4 bases from V and 3 bases from J, the junction contained 8 bases not matched to a gene. There are 15 residues in the CDR3. Here the CDR3 reads CASSPWYSGEETQYF. Written as DNA, the CDR3 is TGTGCCAGCAGCCCCTGGTATAGCGGGGAAGAGACCCAGTACTTC.

There are a few counts of this clonotype. The rearrangement links TRBV7-9 to TRBJ1-1, with 7 bases lining up with TRBD1. Germline assignment: CDR1 SEHNR and CDR2 FQNEAQ (reference sequence). The CDR3 is made up of 15 amino acids. V lost 5 bases and J lost 1; bases outside the gene matches: 7. The CDR3 region has the DNA TGTGCCAGCAGCCAGAAGACAGGGTCGAACACTGAAGCTTTCTTT. It translates to CASSQKTGSNTEAFF.

V and J are TRBV5-1 and TRBJ1-2; TRBD1 is a possible D gene (6 bases). The CDR3 is made up of 15 amino acids. V was trimmed by 0 bases and J by 7 bases, leaving 16 bases between them. Germline CDR1 and CDR2: SGHRS and YFSETQ. The chain's CDR3 is CASSLVPGAEGGYTF. CDR3 nucleotides: TGCGCCAGCAGCTTGGTCCCAGGGGCCGAGGGTGGCTACACCTTC.

This clonotype was seen a few times. This sequence joins TRBV19 and TRBJ1-2, with 9 bases aligning to TRBD1. This CDR3 has 16 residues. Germline V gives CDR1 LNHDA, CDR2 SQIVND (reference sequence). The ends lost 3 bases at V and 2 bases at J; junction bases unmatched: 7. The CDR3 DNA reads TGTGCCAGTAGTATGCCTCTGGGGACAGGGAACTATGGCTACACCTTC. Protein product: CASSMPLGTGNYGYTF. The whole variable domain, filled in from reference TRBV19 and TRBJ1-2, reads DGGITQSPKYLFRKEGQNVTLSCEQNLNHDAMYWYRQDPGQGLRLIYYSQIVNDFQKGDIAEGYSVSREKKESFPLTVTSAQKNPTAFYLCASSMPLGTGNYGYTFGSGTRLTVV.

This clonotype has just a few counts. Here the CDR3 reads CASSYGTGGTSIYNEQFF. The CDR3 DNA follows: TGCGCCAGCAGCTACGGGACAGGGGGCACCTCTATCTACAATGAGCAGTTCTTC. The chain has TRBV5-1 and TRBJ2-1; 12 bases map to TRBD1. The junction had 10 bases not matched to a gene; V was cut back by 3 bases and J by 3 bases. Germline V lookup: CDR1 SGHRS, CDR2 YFSETQ. This CDR3 has 18 amino acids. The full variable domain, in which reference TRBV5-1 and TRBJ2-1 provide the parts outside the CDR3, is KAGVTQTPRYLIKTRGQQVTLSCSPISGHRSVSWYQQTPGQGLQFLFEYFSETQRNKGNFPGRFSGRQFSNSRSEMNVSTLELGDSALYLCASSYGTGGTSIYNEQFFGPGTRLTVL.

The sample holds many counts of this clonotype. The V gene is TRBV20-1, the J gene TRBJ2-1; TRBD2 agrees at 9 bases. Germline V CDR1 and CDR2: DFQATT, SNEGSKA (reference sequence). The trim removed 0 bases at V and 6 bases at J, leaving 6 bases unmatched. The CDR3 extends over 15 amino acids. The CDR3 loop reads CSARDPGLALNEQFF. In nucleotides, the CDR3 is TGCAGTGCTAGAGACCCGGGACTAGCTCTCAATGAGCAGTTCTTC.